A selection of T cell receptor beta chains follows, all from one sample in a study of control samples from healthy donors and cancer patients. The repertoire was sequenced with immunoSEQ multiplex PCR; TCRdb's copy has only in-frame clones and lacks some. The sample carries approximately 58,000 clones, roughly nine tenths recorded once. Sequencing used PBMCs. The receptors come from a man aged 55-75 years with head and neck cancer. Both conserved end residues are part of each CDR3. The order of the fields is clone size, V gene, J gene, D gene, CDR3 protein, CDR3 DNA. A D gene is named only where the DNA matches it firmly. Clone size, where shown, is once, few, many, or a class for clones that have expanded.

>.|TRBV28|TRBJ1-6|.
CASSPGGDNSPLHF
TGTGCCAGCAGCCCAGGAGGAGATAATTCACCCCTCCACTTT
>.|TRBV7-9|TRBJ1-3|.
CASSPSASGNTIYF
TGTGCCAGCAGCCCCTCAGCCTCTGGAAACACCATATATTTT
>.|TRBV11-2|TRBJ2-1|TRBD2
CASSSFSGGSYNEQFF
TGTGCCAGCAGCTCCTTTAGCGGGGGCTCATACAATGAGCAGTTCTTC
>.|TRBV28|TRBJ2-1|.
CASDSRDGNNEQFF
TGTGCCAGCGACTCCCGGGACGGGAACAATGAGCAGTTCTTC
>.|TRBV4-2|TRBJ2-2|.
CASSQPQGGVRGGELFF
TGTGCCAGCAGCCAGCCCCAAGGGGGGGTTCGGGGCGGGGAGCTGTTTTTT
>.|TRBV7-3|TRBJ2-1|.
CASSPSAEAYNEQFF
TGTGCCAGCAGCCCCTCAGCGGAGGCCTACAATGAGCAGTTCTTC
>.|TRBV28|TRBJ2-2|TRBD2
CANSRSGAENTGELFF
TGTGCCAACAGTCGTAGCGGGGCCGAGAACACCGGGGAGCTGTTTTTT
>.|TRBV7-2|TRBJ2-5|.
CASSSEETQYF
TGTGCCAGCAGCTCAGAAGAGACCCAGTACTTC
>.|TRBV18|TRBJ2-7|TRBD1
CASSPGQGAGYEQYF
TGTGCCAGCTCACCAGGACAGGGGGCAGGGTACGAGCAGTACTTC
>.|TRBV4-3|TRBJ1-2|TRBD1
CASSQDGTGGRRRGYTF
TGCGCCAGCAGCCAAGATGGAACAGGGGGCCGGCGGCGTGGCTACACCTTC
>.|TRBV5-1|TRBJ2-7|TRBD2
CASSFSQGGTYEQYF
TGCGCCAGCAGCTTTTCCCAGGGAGGGACCTACGAGCAGTACTTC
>.|TRBV23-1|TRBJ1-5|.
CASSQSIGGGNQPQHF
TGCGCCAGCAGTCAATCGATCGGGGGCGGCAATCAGCCCCAGCATTTT
>.|TRBV7-3|TRBJ2-2|.
CASSSNPGAGELFF
TGTGCCAGCAGCTCGAACCCCGGGGCCGGGGAGCTGTTTTTT
>.|TRBV7-2|TRBJ1-4|.
CASSYGTNEKLFF
TGTGCCAGCAGCTATGGGACTAATGAAAAACTGTTTTTT
>.|TRBV29-1|TRBJ2-3|.
CSVGGIRDTQYF
TGCAGCGTTGGGGGGATCCGGGATACGCAGTATTTT
>.|TRBV14|TRBJ2-7|TRBD1
CASSVRDRHYEQYF
TGTGCCAGCAGCGTCCGGGACAGACACTACGAGCAGTACTTC
>.|TRBV7-7|TRBJ2-1|.
CASSFARTAEQFF
TGTGCTAGCAGCTTCGCCAGGACTGCTGAGCAGTTCTTC
>once|TRBV7-2|TRBJ2-7|TRBD2
CASRDSSGGNYEQYF
TGTGCCAGCAGAGATAGTAGCGGGGGGAACTACGAGCAGTACTTC
>.|TRBV2|TRBJ2-5|.
CASSAGTVQETQYF
TGTGCCAGCAGTGCGGGAACAGTTCAAGAGACCCAGTACTTC
>.|TRBV3-1/TRBV3-2|TRBJ2-1|.
CASSLGGGGTNNEQFF
TGTGCCAGCAGCTTAGGGGGCGGGGGAACCAACAATGAGCAGTTCTTC
>.|TRBV7-2|TRBJ1-1|.
CASSLTENTEAFF
TGTGCCAGCAGCCTGACAGAAAACACTGAAGCTTTCTTT
>.|TRBV6-1|TRBJ1-5|.
CASSEIGGMGQPQHF
TGTGCCAGCAGTGAAATAGGAGGGATGGGTCAGCCCCAGCATTTT